Below, one TCR beta chain is given with its context. Its antigen is not yet known. The sample holds no much larger clone one base away, and base qualities are not on file. After removal of 11 bases from V and 0 bases from J, the junction retains 7 bases not matched to a gene. Including the terminal cysteine and phenylalanine, the CDR3 comprises 14 residues. Just CDR3 DNA is preserved here, 42 bases in frame from base 1. In the germline V gene, CDR1 corresponds to ENHRY and CDR2 to SYGVKD. This sample was taken from a study of blood T cell repertoires in COVID-19 (dated by TCRdb to the early 2020s). As for the study more broadly: The collaborator samples originated in the United States, Italy and Spain and spanned the acute and convalescent phases of COVID-19. Where available, HLA class I and class II types were obtained from metadata supplied by the sample provider rather than from assay-based typing. A de-identified subject ID, COVID-19 status, age in years and sex were almost always included in the sample metadata. The material from the prospective study consisted of cDNA or gDNA derived from T cells, B-cell-depleted T cells, or PBMCs. The dataset comprised deeply sampled blood TCRbeta repertoires from subjects exposed to, actively infected with, or recovered from COVID-19. The repertoires were made available in a free public database intended to serve as a resource for research on the immune response to SARS-CoV-2. Samples were obtained from the ongoing ImmuneRACE study (first 160 participants) and from about 1,300 subjects provided by 6 global collaborators. Study-level results and caveats: How much clinical and demographic metadata was included differed by source and by participant, and the metadata was provided uncurated.

Each collaborating institution followed its own protocols to collect whole blood in K2EDTA tubes. For TCRbeta analysis, collaborators shipped samples as frozen whole blood, isolated PBMCs, or DNA extracted from either of those sample types. TCRbeta CDR3 regions were amplified from genomic DNA by means of the immunoSEQ Assay, a bias-controlled multiplex PCR. Regarding the original processing steps: The number of nucleated cells in each sample was estimated from the amplification of reference gene primers within the assay. To quantify the absolute abundance of each unique TCRbeta CDR3 rearrangement, sequence reads were collapsed and filtered. For each sample, productive Simpson clonality was calculated as the square root of Simpson's diversity index across productive rearrangements. In its TCRdb copy, this immuneACCESS table keeps in-frame sequences only and misses some clones. Where compared with another copy, unresolved V genes explain less than half of these, and the others have no known cause. V, J and clone size are taken as reported in that table, and D and trimming were inferred from the DNA itself. Recorded for this sample are tens of thousands of clones; roughly 84% of them occurred a single time. The ten largest make up over 7.5% of the sample.

Source material: peripheral blood. The TCR comes from a man between 50 and 59 years old with active COVID-19. The sequence joins TRBV10-3 to TRBJ2-3; TRBD2 lines up with 8 middle nucleotides. The nucleotide sequence reads TGTGCCCTACGTAGCGGGGTCAGCACAGATACGCAGTATTTT. The translation is CALRSGVSTDTQYF.